This T cell receptor beta chain was documented in a study of Tregs in tolerant kidney transplant recipients. Regarding the study as a whole: The small number of patients limits these findings pending further validation.

The V gene's germline CDR1 is MNHNY and CDR2 SVGAGI (reference sequence). Trimming removed 6 bases from V and 0 bases from J, with 6 bases in between. The CDR3 runs to 12 residues. Generated by immunoSEQ multiplex PCR, the TCRdb table keeps only in-frame clones and is missing some. The sample lists some 240,000 clones, 80% to 85% occurring once. Worth noting for this clone: Its antigen is unidentified.

Sequences were obtained from CD4+ T cells from blood. The origin of this receptor is a human donor in good health. V and J are TRBV6-6 and TRBJ2-7; no reliable D call. Here the CDR3 reads CASSLSSYEQYF. For the CDR3, the DNA is TGTGCCAGCAGCCTGAGCTCCTACGAGCAGTACTTC.